This T cell receptor beta chain was retrieved from a study of radiation and T cells in renal cell carcinoma. Clones were read by immunoSEQ multiplex PCR, and TCRdb kept only the in-frame ones, dropping some. The data contain about 13,000 clones, about 33% of them singletons. Treatment specified: 15 Gy SBRT to primary tumor, nephrectomy 4 weeks later. V shed 0 bases and J shed 4 bases, with 10 bases lying between them. Germline V gene lookup returns CDR1 LNHNV and CDR2 YYDKDF (reference sequence). The CDR3 spans 15 residues. The sequence was collected from a man in his sixties with renal cell carcinoma. This chain links TRBV15 with TRBJ2-1; D is undetermined. The specimen was tumor tissue, collected from a patient whose treatment included radiotherapy and nephrectomy. The CDR3 DNA reads as TGTGCCACCAGCAGAGATTTAGGCAGATACAATGAGCAGTTCTTC. Residues: CATSRDLGRYNEQFF.